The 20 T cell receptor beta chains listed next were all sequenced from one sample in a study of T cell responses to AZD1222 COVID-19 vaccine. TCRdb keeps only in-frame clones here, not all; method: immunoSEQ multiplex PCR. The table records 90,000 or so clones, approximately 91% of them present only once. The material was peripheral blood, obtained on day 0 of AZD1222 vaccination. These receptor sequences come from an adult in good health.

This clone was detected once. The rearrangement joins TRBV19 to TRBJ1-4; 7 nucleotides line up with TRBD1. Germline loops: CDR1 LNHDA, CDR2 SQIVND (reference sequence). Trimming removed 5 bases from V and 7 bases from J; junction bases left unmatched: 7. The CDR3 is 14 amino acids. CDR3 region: CASSPRDRLEKLFF. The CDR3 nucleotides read TGTGCCAGTAGTCCCCGGGACAGACTTGAAAAACTGTTTTTT.

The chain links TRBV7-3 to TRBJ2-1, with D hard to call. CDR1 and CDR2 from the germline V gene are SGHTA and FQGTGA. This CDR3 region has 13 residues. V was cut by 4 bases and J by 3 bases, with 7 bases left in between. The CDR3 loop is CASSSRDYNEQFF. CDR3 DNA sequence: TGTGCCAGCAGCTCCCGTGACTACAATGAGCAGTTCTTC.

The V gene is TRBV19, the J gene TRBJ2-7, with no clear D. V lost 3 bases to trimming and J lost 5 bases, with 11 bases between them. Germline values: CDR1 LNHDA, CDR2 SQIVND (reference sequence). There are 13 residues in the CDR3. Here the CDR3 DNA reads TGTGCCAGTAGTATGGCCACCCCTAACGAGCAGTACTTC. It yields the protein CASSMATPNEQYF.

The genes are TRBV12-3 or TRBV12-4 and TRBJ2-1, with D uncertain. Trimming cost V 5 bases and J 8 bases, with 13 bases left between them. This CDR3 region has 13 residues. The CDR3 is CASSPMTRDEQFF. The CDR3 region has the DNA TGTGCCAGCAGTCCGATGACTCGAGATGAGCAGTTCTTC.

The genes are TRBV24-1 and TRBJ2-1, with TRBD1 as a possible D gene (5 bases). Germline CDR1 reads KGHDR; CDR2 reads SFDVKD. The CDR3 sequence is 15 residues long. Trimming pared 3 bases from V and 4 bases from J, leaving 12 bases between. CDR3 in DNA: TGTGCCACCAGTGATCCAGGGAAGGGATACAATGAGCAGTTCTTC. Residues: CATSDPGKGYNEQFF.

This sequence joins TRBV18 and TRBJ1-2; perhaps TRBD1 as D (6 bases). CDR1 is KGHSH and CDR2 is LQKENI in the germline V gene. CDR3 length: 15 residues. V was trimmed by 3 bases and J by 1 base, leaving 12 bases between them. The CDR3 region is CASSPRTDINYGYTF. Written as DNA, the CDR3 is TGTGCCAGCTCACCTCGGACAGATATTAACTATGGCTACACCTTC.

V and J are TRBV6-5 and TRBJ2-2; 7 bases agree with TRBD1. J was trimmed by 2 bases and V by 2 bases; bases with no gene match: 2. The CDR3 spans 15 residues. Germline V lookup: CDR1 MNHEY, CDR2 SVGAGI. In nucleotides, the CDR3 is TGTGCCAGCAGTTACGGGGACAGTAACACCGGGGAGCTGTTTTTT. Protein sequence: CASSYGDSNTGELFF.

The CDR3 loop reads CASSQGAGVSYNSPLHF. In DNA form, the CDR3 reads TGCGCCAGCAGCCAAGGGGCAGGGGTCTCCTATAATTCACCCCTCCACTTT. The chain uses TRBV4-3 and TRBJ1-6; TRBD1 is a possible D gene (6 bases). CDR1 LGHNA and CDR2 YSLEER come from the germline V gene. The V end lost 1 base, the J end lost 0 bases, and 10 bases lay between the germline ends. There are 17 residues in the CDR3.

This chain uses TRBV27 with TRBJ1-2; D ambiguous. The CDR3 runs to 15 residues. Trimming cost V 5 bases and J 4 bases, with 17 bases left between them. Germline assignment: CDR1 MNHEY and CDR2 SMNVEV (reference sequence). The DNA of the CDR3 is TGTGCCAGCAGTCAAAGGCCCCGAGCCTTCTATGGCTACACCTTC. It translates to CASSQRPRAFYGYTF.

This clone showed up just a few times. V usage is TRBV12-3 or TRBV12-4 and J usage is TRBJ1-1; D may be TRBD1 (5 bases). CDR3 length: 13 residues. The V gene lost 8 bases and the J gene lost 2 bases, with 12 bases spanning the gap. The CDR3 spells CASGRTTNTEAFF. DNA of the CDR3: TGTGCCAGCGGGAGGACAACCAACACTGAAGCTTTCTTT.

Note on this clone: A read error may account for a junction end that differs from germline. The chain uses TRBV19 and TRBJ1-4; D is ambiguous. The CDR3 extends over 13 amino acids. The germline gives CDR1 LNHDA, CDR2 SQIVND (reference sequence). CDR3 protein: CASSLSPGLRIAF. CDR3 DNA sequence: TGTGCCAGTAGTCTCAGCCCCGGACTCCGGATCGCTTTT.

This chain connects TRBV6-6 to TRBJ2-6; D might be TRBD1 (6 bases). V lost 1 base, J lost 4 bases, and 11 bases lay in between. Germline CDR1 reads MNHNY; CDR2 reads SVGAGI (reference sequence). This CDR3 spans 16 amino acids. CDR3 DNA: TGTGCCAGCAGTTACTACCCTGACAGGGGGGCCAACGTCCTGACTTTC. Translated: CASSYYPDRGANVLTF.

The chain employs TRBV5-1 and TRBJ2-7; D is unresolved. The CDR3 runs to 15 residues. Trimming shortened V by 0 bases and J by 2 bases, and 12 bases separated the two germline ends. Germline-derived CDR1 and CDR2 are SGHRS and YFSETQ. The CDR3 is CASSLDNLGTYEQYF. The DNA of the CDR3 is TGCGCCAGCAGCTTGGACAACCTGGGCACCTACGAGCAGTACTTC.

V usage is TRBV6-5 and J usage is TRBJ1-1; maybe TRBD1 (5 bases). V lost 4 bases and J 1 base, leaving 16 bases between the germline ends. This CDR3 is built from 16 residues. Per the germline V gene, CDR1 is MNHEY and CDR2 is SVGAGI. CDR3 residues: CASSSPRGGANTEAFF. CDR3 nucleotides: TGTGCCAGCAGTTCCCCCCGGGGAGGGGCGAACACTGAAGCTTTCTTT.

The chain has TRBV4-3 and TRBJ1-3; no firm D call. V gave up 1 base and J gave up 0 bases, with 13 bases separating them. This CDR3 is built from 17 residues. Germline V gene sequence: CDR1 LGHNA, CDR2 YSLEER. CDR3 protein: CASSQAKKGHSGNTIYF. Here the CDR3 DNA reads TGCGCCAGCAGCCAAGCCAAAAAGGGTCACTCTGGAAACACCATATATTTT.

Written as DNA, the CDR3 is TGCGCCAGCAGCTTGGGGGACAGGGTACACGAGCAGTACTTC. Its protein is CASSLGDRVHEQYF. This chain uses TRBV5-1 with TRBJ2-7, with 9 bases aligning to TRBD1. This CDR3 region has 14 residues. V shed 0 bases, J shed 5 bases, and the junction held 3 bases outside the gene matches. Looked up from germline, CDR1 is SGHRS and CDR2 is YFSETQ.

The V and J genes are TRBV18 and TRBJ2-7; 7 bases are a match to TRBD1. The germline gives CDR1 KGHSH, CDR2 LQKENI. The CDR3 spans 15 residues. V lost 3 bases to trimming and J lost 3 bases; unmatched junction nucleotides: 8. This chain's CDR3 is CASSPTGQFHYEQYF. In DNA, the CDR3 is TGTGCCAGCTCACCGACGGGACAGTTCCACTACGAGCAGTACTTC.

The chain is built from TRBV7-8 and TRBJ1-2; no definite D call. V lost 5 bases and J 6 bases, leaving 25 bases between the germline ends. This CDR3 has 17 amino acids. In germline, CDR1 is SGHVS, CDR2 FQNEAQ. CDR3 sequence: CASSPISAGIIEDGYTF. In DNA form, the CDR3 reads TGTGCCAGCAGCCCCATATCGGCGGGGATCATAGAGGATGGCTACACCTTC.

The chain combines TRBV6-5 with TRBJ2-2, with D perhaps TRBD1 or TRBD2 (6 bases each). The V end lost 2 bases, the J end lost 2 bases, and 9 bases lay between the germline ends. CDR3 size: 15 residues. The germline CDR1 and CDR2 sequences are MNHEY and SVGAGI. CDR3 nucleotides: TGTGCCAGCAGTTACCGCGGGACAAACACCGGGGAGCTGTTTTTT. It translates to CASSYRGTNTGELFF.

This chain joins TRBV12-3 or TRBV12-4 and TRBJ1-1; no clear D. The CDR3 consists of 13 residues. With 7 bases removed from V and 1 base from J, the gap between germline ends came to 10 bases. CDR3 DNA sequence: TGTGCCAGCACTCTGACAAGGAACACTGAAGCTTTCTTT. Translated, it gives CASTLTRNTEAFF.